A single sample gave rise to the 23 T cell receptor beta chains below, sequenced in a study of identical twins. Each CDR3 protein gets one entry after TCRdb re-called the 5' RACE reads with MiXCR. The sample lists around 490,000 distinct CDR3 sequences, about 20% occurring once. The same data also went into a second study, on yellow fever vaccine responses in identical twins.

Sequenced input: CD4+ T cells sorted from blood. The receptor source for this set is a woman aged 18-29 years in good health.

This clonotype has only a few counts. The V call is TRBV21-1, the J call TRBJ2-7; the D call of TRBD2 is as the table states it, not checked on the DNA. TRBV21-1 represents a pseudogene. This CDR3 spans 19 amino acids. The DNA for the CDR3 is TGTGCCAGCAGCAGAACCGGGACTAGCGGGAGTCCTTGCTCCTACGAGCAGTACTTC. The encoded protein is CASSRTGTSGSPCSYEQYF.

This clonotype was counted only a few times. The chain links TRBV2 to TRBJ2-2; TRBD2 is a possible D gene (6 bases). Per germline, CDR1 SNHLY and CDR2 FYNNEI. The CDR3 extends over 17 amino acids. Trimming shortened V by 6 bases and J by 2 bases, and 19 bases separated the two germline ends. CDR3 sequence (DNA): TGTGCCAGCAGGCCATGGGGGGTTTTCTCCAACACCGGGGAGCTGTTTTTT. Encoded protein: CASRPWGVFSNTGELFF.

This clonotype was detected only a few times. The chain is built from TRBV7-3 and TRBJ2-1; 11 nucleotides line up with TRBD2. The CDR3 consists of 19 residues. Germline values: CDR1 SGHTA, CDR2 FQGTGA. J lost 0 bases, V lost 5 bases, and 12 bases had no gene match. The DNA for the CDR3 is TGTGCCAGCAGCCCGGGGACTAGCGGTCGTCCTAGCTCCTACAATGAGCAGTTCTTC. Translated, it gives CASSPGTSGRPSSYNEQFF.

This chain connects TRBV5-1 to TRBJ1-6; D gene uncertain. V lost 0 bases and J lost 7, with 14 bases in between. The CDR3 has 16 residues. Germline V CDR1 and CDR2: SGHRS, YFSETQ. CDR3 amino acids: CASSLAPTDTNSPLHF. Written as DNA, the CDR3 is TGCGCCAGCAGCTTGGCCCCCACCGATACGAATTCACCCCTCCACTTT.

This clonotype was detected only a few times. The chain is built from TRBV2 and TRBJ1-2; no clear D. The CDR3 totals 11 residues. The V gene lost 1 base and the J gene lost 8 bases, with 5 bases spanning the gap. The germline gives CDR1 SNHLY, CDR2 FYNNEI. Here the CDR3 reads CASSEGWGYTF. CDR3 bases: TGTGCCAGCAGTGAAGGATGGGGCTACACCTTC.

A few counts support this clonotype. The rearrangement uses TRBV28 and TRBJ1-1; D not certain. The CDR3 has 17 residues. Trimming cost V 5 bases and J 0 bases, with 19 bases left between them. Germline-derived CDR1 and CDR2 are MDHEN and SYDVKM. DNA of the CDR3: TGTGCCAGCAGTCCCTCGGACGTTTTGAGGATGAACACTGAAGCTTTCTTT. This sequence encodes CASSPSDVLRMNTEAFF. The full variable domain, its missing parts supplied by reference TRBV28 and TRBJ1-1, is DVKVTQSSRYLVKRTGEKVFLECVQDMDHENMFWYRQDPGLGLRLIYFSYDVKMKEKGDIPEGYSVSREKKERFSLILESASTNQTSMYLCASSPSDVLRMNTEAFFGQGTRLTVV.

In its sample, this clonotype was seen a few times. The V call is TRBV20-1, the J call TRBJ1-1, with D unclear. The length of the CDR3 is 12 residues. The germline V and J ends were trimmed by 3 bases and 1 base, with 6 bases remaining between them. Per germline, CDR1 DFQATT and CDR2 SNEGSKA (reference sequence). The CDR3 is CSASAGNTEAFF. For the CDR3, the DNA is TGCAGTGCTAGTGCGGGGAACACTGAAGCTTTCTTT.

This clonotype was detected a few times. The V gene is TRBV9, the J gene TRBJ2-3; D ambiguous. Germline lookup yields CDR1 SGDLS and CDR2 YYNGEE. Trimming stripped 4 bases from V and 4 bases from J, with 10 bases between. This CDR3 comprises 13 residues. The CDR3 coding sequence is TGTGCCAGCAGCTTCCAGGATGCAGATACGCAGTATTTT. Translating gives CASSFQDADTQYF.

The table lists this clonotype with a few counts. Written as DNA, the CDR3 is TGTGCCAGCAGTCCCATGACAGCTTTATACGAGCAGTACTTC. It yields the protein CASSPMTALYEQYF. The genes are TRBV28 and TRBJ2-7; D may be TRBD1 (5 bases). CDR3 length: 14 amino acids. Trimming left V 5 bases short and J 4 bases short, with 15 bases between. The V gene's germline CDR1 is MDHEN and CDR2 SYDVKM.

CDR3 sequence (DNA): TGTGCCAGCAGCTTCCCGACCGGGGAGCTGTTTTTT. Translation gives CASSFPTGELFF. The chain uses TRBV7-3 and TRBJ2-2; D gene uncertain. Trimming cost V 3 bases and J 5 bases, with 4 bases left between them. CDR3 length equals 12 residues. Germline-derived CDR1 and CDR2 are SGHTA and FQGTGA.

The chain carries TRBV5-1 and TRBJ2-2; 7 bases line up with TRBD2. The germline V gene encodes CDR1 SGHRS and CDR2 YFSETQ. The CDR3 length is 14 residues. After removal of 1 base from V and 7 bases from J, the junction contained 4 bases not matched to a gene. The CDR3 is CASSLRGEVGELFF. As DNA, the CDR3 is TGCGCCAGCAGCTTGCGGGGGGAAGTCGGGGAGCTGTTTTTT.

This clonotype showed up just a few times. This chain connects TRBV5-1 to TRBJ2-1; D tentatively reads TRBD1 or TRBD2 (6 bases each). V lost 4 bases and J lost 9, with 17 bases in between. Looked up from germline, CDR1 is SGHRS and CDR2 is YFSETQ. The CDR3 is 14 residues long. The CDR3 nucleotides are TGCGCCAGCAGCCAAGGGACCGGAGGGGGTGAGCAGTTCTTC. Its translation: CASSQGTGGGEQFF.

A few counts support this clonotype. The chain has TRBV12-3 or TRBV12-4 and TRBJ1-5; maybe TRBD1 (5 bases). The CDR3 has 15 residues. V lost 0 bases and J lost 3, with 9 bases in between. CDR3 DNA: TGTGCCAGCAGTTTAGCGCAAGGGGACAATCAGCCCCAGCATTTT. Translated, it gives CASSLAQGDNQPQHF.

The chain carries TRBV3-1 and TRBJ2-5; D not resolved. The CDR3 has 12 amino acids. In germline, CDR1 is LGHDT, CDR2 YNNKEL (reference sequence). The V end lost 8 bases, the J end lost 2 bases, and 9 bases lay between the germline ends. The CDR3 spells CASVGWQETQYF. The CDR3 DNA is TGTGCCAGCGTAGGCTGGCAAGAGACCCAGTACTTC.

At least ten counts were recorded for this clonotype. The V call is TRBV12-3 or TRBV12-4, the J call TRBJ2-7; tentative D call: TRBD1 (5 bases). V shed 3 bases and J shed 3 bases, with 6 bases lying between them. The CDR3 has 12 amino acids. The DNA for the CDR3 is TGTGCCAGCAGTTTTGACAGCTACGAGCAGTACTTC. This sequence encodes CASSFDSYEQYF.

This clonotype appeared a few times. The gene calls are TRBV2 and TRBJ2-7; D is possibly TRBD1 (5 bases). V dropped 4 bases and J dropped 4 bases, with 5 bases sitting between them. There are 11 residues in the CDR3. Germline V gene sequence: CDR1 SNHLY, CDR2 FYNNEI. The DNA of the CDR3 is TGTGCCAGCAGTGCAGGGTACGAGCAGTACTTC. Translation gives CASSAGYEQYF. The full variable domain, its missing parts supplied by reference TRBV2 and TRBJ2-7, is EPEVTQTPSHQVTQMGQEVILRCVPISNHLYFYWYRQILGQKVEFLVSFYNNEISEKSEIFDDQFSVERPDGSNFTLKIRSTKLEDSAMYFCASSAGYEQYFGPGTRLTVT.

This clonotype turned up a few times. The gene calls are TRBV5-5 and TRBJ2-5, with 13 bases matching TRBD2. After removal of 4 bases from V and 3 bases from J, the junction contained 6 bases not matched to a gene. Germline loops: CDR1 SGHKS, CDR2 YYEKEE (reference sequence). The CDR3 has 16 residues. For the CDR3, the DNA is TGTGCCAGCAGCCCCCGGACTAGCGGGGGAGAAGAGACCCAGTACTTC. Protein: CASSPRTSGGEETQYF.

The chain couples TRBV10-3 to TRBJ1-5, with a possible D match to TRBD1 (6 bases). The CDR3 sequence is 15 residues long. The V end was cut by 0 bases, the J end by 3 bases, with 9 bases between. In germline, CDR1 is ENHRY, CDR2 SYGVKD. DNA of the CDR3: TGTGCCATCAGTGAGTCTGGGGGGCACAATCAGCCCCAGCATTTT. Its translation: CAISESGGHNQPQHF.

The V call is TRBV7-9, the J call TRBJ2-5; D is ambiguous. V lost 5 bases to trimming and J lost 5 bases, with 9 bases between them. Per germline, CDR1 SEHNR and CDR2 FQNEAQ (reference sequence). This CDR3 spans 12 amino acids. As DNA, the CDR3 is TGTGCCAGCAGCCCAAATGGCGAGACCCAGTACTTC. Translated: CASSPNGETQYF.

This clonotype was counted only a few times. This chain uses TRBV5-1 with TRBJ2-3; TRBD1 aligns across 7 bases. CDR1 is SGHRS and CDR2 is YFSETQ in the germline V gene. The CDR3 sequence is 16 residues long. After removal of 3 bases from V and 2 bases from J, the junction contained 9 bases not matched to a gene. The CDR3, as DNA: TGCGCCAGCAGCTCGAACAGGGGCCCGACCACAGATACGCAGTATTTT. Encoded protein: CASSSNRGPTTDTQYF.

This clonotype came up a few times. The chain employs TRBV29-1 and TRBJ2-1; TRBD2 might be the D (6 bases). Germline V CDR1 and CDR2: SQVTM, ANQGSEA. The V and J ends lost 2 bases and 7 bases respectively, with 9 bases between them. The CDR3 extends over 12 amino acids. The CDR3, as DNA: TGCAGCGTTGAACCGGGGGTGAATGAGCAGTTCTTC. It codes for CSVEPGVNEQFF.

J is TRBJ2-7 and V is TRBV6-5, with D unclear. The length of the CDR3 is 13 residues. The germline gives CDR1 MNHEY, CDR2 SVGAGI. V was cut by 0 bases and J by 3 bases, with 6 bases left in between. CDR3 sequence (DNA): TGTGCCAGCAGTTACTCGATGGACTACGAGCAGTACTTC. This codes for CASSYSMDYEQYF.

This clonotype was seen more than once but under ten times. The chain has TRBV29-1 and TRBJ1-4; tentative D call: TRBD1 (5 bases). Germline CDR1 SQVTM, CDR2 ANQGSEA. Trimming cost V 6 bases and J 10 bases, with 24 bases left between them. The CDR3 runs 15 residues. CDR3 in amino acids: CSVAASGTEIGKLFF. CDR3 in DNA: TGCAGCGTGGCCGCCTCCGGGACGGAAATTGGAAAACTGTTTTTT.